These 16 T cell receptor beta chains were sequenced from one sample in a study of blood T cell repertoires in COVID-19. Using immunoSEQ multiplex PCR, the repertoire was profiled, and TCRdb retains in-frame clones only, with some absent. The sample contains tens of thousands of clones, about 95% of which appear only once. Material: peripheral blood. The receptors here all came from a human donor with active COVID-19. The donor label of this sample is uncertain.

J is TRBJ1-2 and V is TRBV2; 9 nucleotides agree with TRBD1. Germline CDR1 SNHLY, CDR2 FYNNEI. With V trimmed by 4 bases and J by 4 bases, 13 bases remained unmatched. The CDR3 has 17 residues. The DNA of the CDR3 is TGTGCCAGCAGTGGTCGGGACAGGGTCCCCCTCAGCTATGGCTACACCTTC. Translating gives CASSGRDRVPLSYGYTF.

The V gene is TRBV10-3, the J gene TRBJ2-2; D is possibly TRBD2 (5 bases). Germline V gene lookup returns CDR1 ENHRY and CDR2 SYGVKD. Trimming removed 6 bases at V and 1 base at J, with 15 bases between. The CDR3 spans 16 residues. The CDR3 here is CAISGVAVGNTGELFF. The CDR3 coding sequence is TGTGCCATCAGCGGGGTAGCTGTCGGGAACACCGGGGAGCTGTTTTTT.

V gene TRBV7-7 combines with J gene TRBJ2-7, with D possibly TRBD2 on 5 matching bases. V was cut by 4 bases and J by 2 bases, with 15 bases left in between. The CDR3 has 15 amino acids. From germline, CDR1 is SSHAT and CDR2 FNYEAQ (reference sequence). The DNA for the CDR3 is TGTGCCAGCAGCTCTAACTGCCGGGAAACCTACGAGCAGTACTTC. Translated: CASSSNCRETYEQYF.

The V call is TRBV6-1, the J call TRBJ2-5; TRBD2 might be the D (7 bases). The CDR3 consists of 14 residues. V was shortened by 2 bases and J by 7 bases, with 14 bases between the two germline ends. Germline V gives CDR1 MNHNS, CDR2 SASEGT. The chain's CDR3 is CASSERVGGGTQYF. For the CDR3, the DNA is TGTGCCAGCAGTGAAAGGGTAGGGGGGGGGACCCAGTACTTC.

The rearrangement uses TRBV4-1 and TRBJ1-4, with D possibly TRBD1 on 5 matching bases. This CDR3 spans 15 amino acids. Per the germline V gene, CDR1 is MGHRA and CDR2 is YSYEKL. V lost 0 bases and J 5 bases, leaving 10 bases between the germline ends. CDR3 nucleotides: TGCGCCAGCAGCCAAGACAGGGCCCGAAATGAAAAACTGTTTTTT. As protein: CASSQDRARNEKLFF.

The chain carries TRBV7-9 and TRBJ1-4; TRBD1 aligns across 7 bases. The germline gives CDR1 SEHNR, CDR2 FQNEAQ (reference sequence). J was trimmed by 3 bases and V by 6 bases; bases with no gene match: 4. The CDR3 runs 14 residues. In nucleotides, the CDR3 is TGTGCCAGCAGTCCGGGACAGTCTAATGAAAAACTGTTTTTT. Translating it yields CASSPGQSNEKLFF. Filled out from reference TRBV7-9 and TRBJ1-4, the complete variable domain reads DTGVSQNPRHKITKRGQNVTFRCDPISEHNRLYWYRQTLGQGPEFLTYFQNEAQLEKSRLLSDRFSAERPKGSFSTLEIQRTEQGDSAMYLCASSPGQSNEKLFFGSGTQLSVL.

The chain uses TRBV24-1 and TRBJ2-1; 11 positions match TRBD2. The germline gives CDR1 KGHDR, CDR2 SFDVKD. The length of the CDR3 is 16 residues. V gave up 4 bases and J gave up 10 bases; unmatched junction bases: 11. CDR3 residues: CATSDLSGGAGGEQFF. CDR3 in DNA: TGTGCCACCAGTGACCTTAGCGGGGGGGCCGGAGGGGAGCAGTTCTTC.

The V gene is TRBV3-1 (or the pseudogene TRBV3-2), the J gene TRBJ2-7, with D possibly matching TRBD1 (5 bases). This CDR3 contains 14 residues. V was trimmed by 3 bases and J by 3 bases, leaving 12 bases between them. Germline-derived CDR1 and CDR2 are LGHDT and YNNKEL (reference sequence). The CDR3 protein is CASSHNLGDYEQYF. The CDR3 coding sequence is TGTGCCAGCAGCCACAACTTAGGGGACTACGAGCAGTACTTC.

The J gene is TRBJ1-2, the V gene TRBV18; the D is unclear. Germline V gene lookup returns CDR1 KGHSH and CDR2 LQKENI. There are 12 residues in the CDR3. Between the trimmed V and J ends, which lost 1 base and 8 bases, there was a span of 8 bases. The CDR3 here is CASSPQGSGYTF. In DNA form, the CDR3 reads TGTGCCAGCTCACCACAAGGGAGCGGCTACACCTTC.

The chain couples TRBV5-4 to TRBJ1-1; 7 bases fit TRBD1. Germline V gives CDR1 SGHNT, CDR2 YYREEE (reference sequence). CDR3 length: 14 amino acids. Trimming took 4 bases from V and 0 from J; bases not matched to a gene: 3. CDR3 sequence reads: CASSGGTVNTEAFF. CDR3 nucleotides: TGTGCCAGCAGCGGGGGGACAGTGAACACTGAAGCTTTCTTT.

CDR3 loop: CASSASTGPTYEQYF. The CDR3 DNA is TGTGCCAGCAGTGCCTCTACAGGACCCACCTACGAGCAGTACTTC. The chain uses TRBV28 and TRBJ2-7; weak D call: TRBD1 (5 bases). CDR1 is MDHEN and CDR2 is SYDVKM in the germline V gene. The CDR3 covers 15 residues. V shed 5 bases and J shed 2 bases, with 16 bases lying between them.

The chain is built from TRBV5-1 and TRBJ1-4; D gene unclear. V dropped 0 bases and J dropped 8 bases, with 14 bases sitting between them. Germline V gene data show CDR1 as SGHRS and CDR2 as YFSETQ. The CDR3 is 15 amino acids. The CDR3: CASSLAGRREEKLFF. The CDR3 coding sequence is TGCGCCAGCAGCTTGGCCGGGAGGAGGGAAGAAAAACTGTTTTTT.

The chain couples TRBV13 to TRBJ2-1, with 10 bases lining up with TRBD2. This CDR3 is 17 amino acids long. The germline V gene encodes CDR1 PRHDT and CDR2 FYEKMQ (reference sequence). V dropped 0 bases and J dropped 6; count of bases not matched to a gene: 8. CDR3 nucleotides: TGTGCCAGCAGCTTAGGACCGGGGACTAGCGAACTCAATGAGCAGTTCTTC. Protein product: CASSLGPGTSELNEQFF.

The chain employs TRBV19 and TRBJ2-5, with 7 bases lining up with TRBD1. Germline CDR1 LNHDA, CDR2 SQIVND (reference sequence). The length of the CDR3 is 13 residues. With V trimmed by 5 bases and J by 5 bases, 5 bases remained unmatched. The DNA of the CDR3 is TGTGCCAGTAGTCAAGGGGGCTGGGAGACCCAGTACTTC. Residues: CASSQGGWETQYF.

This clone was counted once. This CDR3 is CASSLSGGYTF. In nucleotides, the CDR3 is TGCGCCAGCAGCTTGTCGGGTGGCTACACCTTC. V and J are TRBV5-1 and TRBJ1-2; D gene unclear. V lost 1 base, J lost 7 bases, and 5 bases lay in between. The CDR3 is 11 residues long. Germline-derived CDR1 and CDR2 are SGHRS and YFSETQ.

The rearrangement links TRBV19 to TRBJ1-1, with 7 positions matching TRBD1. The junction had 14 bases not matched to a gene; V was cut back by 10 bases and J by 0 bases. There are 16 residues in the CDR3. Looked up from germline, CDR1 is LNHDA and CDR2 is SQIVND (reference sequence). CDR3 sequence reads: CATLRGTALMNTEAFF. CDR3 nucleotide sequence: TGTGCCACCCTACGCGGGACAGCACTCATGAACACTGAAGCTTTCTTT. The full variable domain, with the rest looked up from reference TRBV19 and TRBJ1-1, is DGGITQSPKYLFRKEGQNVTLSCEQNLNHDAMYWYRQDPGQGLRLIYYSQIVNDFQKGDIAEGYSVSREKKESFPLTVTSAQKNPTAFYLCATLRGTALMNTEAFFGQGTRLTVV.